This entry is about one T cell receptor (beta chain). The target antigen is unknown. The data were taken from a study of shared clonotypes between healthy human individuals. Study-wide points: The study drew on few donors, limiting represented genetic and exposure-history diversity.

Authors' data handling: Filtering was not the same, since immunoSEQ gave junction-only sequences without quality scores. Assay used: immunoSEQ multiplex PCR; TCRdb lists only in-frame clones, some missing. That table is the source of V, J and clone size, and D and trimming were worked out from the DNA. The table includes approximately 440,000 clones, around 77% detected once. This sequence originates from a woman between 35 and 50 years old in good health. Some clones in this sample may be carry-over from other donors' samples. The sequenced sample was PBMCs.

The CDR3 DNA sequence: TGTGCCAGCAGTTCCCCGGGGGGTCCGCGCACTGAAGCTTTCTTT. The encoded protein is CASSSPGGPRTEAFF. The chain employs TRBV28 and TRBJ1-1; weak D call: TRBD1 (5 bases). CDR3 length: 15 residues. Germline assignment: CDR1 MDHEN and CDR2 SYDVKM. V lost 4 bases and J lost 4, with 16 bases in between.